Listed below are T cell receptor beta chains from one sample, sequenced in a study of T cell responses to AZD1222 COVID-19 vaccine. The method was immunoSEQ multiplex PCR; TCRdb's version includes in-frame clones alone and lacks a portion of them. The table has over 130,000 clones, about 91% seen once. The starting material was peripheral blood, obtained on day 0 of AZD1222 vaccination. These receptors came from an adult in good health. Each CDR3 is given with its conserved first and last residue. Fields, in order: clone size, V gene, J gene, D gene, CDR3 protein, CDR3 DNA. A D gene is named only where the DNA matches it firmly. Only part of the rows carry a size: once, few, many, or a class if the clone is expanded.

-	TRBV18	TRBJ1-5	-	CASSTGGAGNQPQHF	TGTGCCAGCTCAACCGGGGGGGCAGGCAATCAGCCCCAGCATTTT
-	TRBV19	TRBJ1-5	-	CASSIHGRDQPQHF	TGTGCCAGTAGTATTCATGGGAGAGACCAGCCCCAGCATTTT
-	TRBV19	TRBJ1-6	TRBD1	CASRVGGQGRFSPLHF	TGTGCCAGTAGGGTAGGCGGACAGGGGAGATTTTCACCCCTCCACTTT
-	TRBV25-1	TRBJ1-2	TRBD1	CASSEPEAGTENYGYTF	TGTGCCAGCAGTGAACCCGAAGCTGGGACAGAGAACTATGGCTACACCTTC
-	TRBV5-1	TRBJ2-1	TRBD2	CASSPGTSEHEQFF	TGCGCCAGCAGCCCCGGGACTAGTGAACATGAGCAGTTCTTC
few	TRBV11-2	TRBJ1-6	-	CASSLNDAPLHF	TGTGCCAGCAGCTTGAACGATGCACCCCTCCACTTT
-	TRBV7-9	TRBJ2-7	-	CAVHDSEREQYF	TGTGCCGTCCATGACTCCGAGCGGGAGCAGTACTTC
-	TRBV7-2	TRBJ2-1	TRBD2	CASSLASGRAGDEQFF	TGTGCCAGCAGCTTAGCGAGCGGGAGGGCCGGGGATGAGCAGTTCTTC
-	TRBV4-2	TRBJ1-1	TRBD1	CASSQDLSGGRTEAFF	TGTGCCAGCAGCCAAGATCTGTCAGGGGGCCGCACTGAAGCTTTCTTT
-	TRBV7-9	TRBJ2-1	-	CASSPPPGEPWYNEQFF	TGTGCCAGCAGCCCCCCCCCGGGGGAGCCTTGGTACAATGAGCAGTTCTTC
-	TRBV14	TRBJ1-4	-	CASSQAGANEKLFF	TGTGCCAGCAGCCAGGCGGGCGCTAATGAAAAACTGTTTTTT
-	TRBV2	TRBJ1-1	-	CASTAVNTEAFF	TGTGCCAGCACGGCGGTAAACACTGAAGCTTTCTTT
-	TRBV4-1	TRBJ1-4	-	CASSQDFSEKLFF	TGCGCCAGCAGCCAAGATTTTAGCGAAAAACTGTTTTTT
-	TRBV6-2/TRBV6-3	TRBJ1-1	TRBD1	CASSKQGAQVTEAFF	TGTGCCAGCAGCAAGCAGGGGGCGCAGGTAACTGAAGCTTTCTTT
-	TRBV6-5	TRBJ2-2	-	CASSYSSYTGDLFF	TGTGCCAGCAGTTACTCCTCATATACGGGAGACCTGTTTTTT
-	TRBV5-6	TRBJ2-5	-	CASSIDPGAETQYF	TGTGCCAGCAGCATAGACCCAGGGGCAGAGACCCAGTACTTC
-	TRBV7-9	TRBJ2-7	-	CASSRSDYEQYF	TGTGCCAGCAGCCGTAGCGACTACGAGCAGTACTTC
-	TRBV4-3	TRBJ2-1	-	CASSQITGYEQFF	TGCGCCAGCAGCCAAATTACCGGCTATGAGCAGTTCTTC
-	TRBV6-2/TRBV6-3	TRBJ2-7	-	CASSYGGISREQYF	TGTGCCAGCAGTTACGGCGGGATCAGTCGCGAGCAGTACTTC
-	TRBV7-9	TRBJ2-1	TRBD2	CASETGGENEQFF	TGTGCCAGCGAGACGGGAGGGGAAAATGAGCAGTTCTTC
-	TRBV29-1	TRBJ1-2	-	CSAASRGGYTF	TGCAGCGCCGCTTCCCGGGGGGGCTACACCTTC
-	TRBV11-2	TRBJ1-6	-	CASSTRQRDNSPLHF	TGTGCCAGCAGTACTAGACAGCGGGATAATTCACCCCTCCACTTT
-	TRBV11-1	TRBJ2-3	-	CASSLFQGGSGDTQYF	TGTGCCAGCAGCTTATTCCAGGGCGGTAGCGGAGATACGCAGTATTTT